Below are 17 T cell receptor beta chains sequenced from a single sample in a study of cytomegalovirus exposure and HLA in healthy donors. The primer mix had 60 Vbeta and 13 Jbeta primers. Produced via immunoSEQ multiplex PCR; TCRdb's table is partial and in-frame only. The repertoire has around 130,000 clones, roughly three quarters of them found once; the top ten carry approximately 2%. The sequencing sample was made of PBMCs. Source of these receptors: a man between 18 and 29 years old in good health and CMV-seronegative.

V usage is TRBV9 and J usage is TRBJ1-6; no reliable D call. The CDR3 extends over 16 amino acids. Trimming removed 0 bases from V and 5 bases from J, with 12 bases in between. From germline, CDR1 is SGDLS and CDR2 YYNGEE. CDR3 nucleotide sequence: TGTGCCAGCAGCGTAGATCCCCCCCCCAATAATTCACCCCTCCACTTT. Its protein is CASSVDPPPNNSPLHF.

The V and J genes are TRBV18 and TRBJ2-7; D is possibly TRBD1 (5 bases). The CDR3 has 15 residues. Germline V gives CDR1 KGHSH, CDR2 LQKENI. V was cut by 0 bases and J by 2 bases, with 11 bases left in between. The CDR3 DNA is TGTGCCAGCTCACCACCTGACCAGGGCGCCTACGAGCAGTACTTC. Translation gives CASSPPDQGAYEQYF.

The chain couples TRBV2 to TRBJ1-1, with D perhaps matching TRBD1 (6 bases). This CDR3 is built from 13 residues. Germline V gene sequence: CDR1 SNHLY, CDR2 FYNNEI. V shed 7 bases and J shed 7 bases, with 16 bases lying between them. CDR3 nucleotides: TGTGCCAGCAAGTCCGACAGGTCGCGTGAAGCTTTCTTT. It is translated as CASKSDRSREAFF.

The chain recombines TRBV6-5 with TRBJ2-4; TRBD1 agrees at 8 bases. The tail of the sequence fits TRBJ2-6 better, so the J call may be wrong. Germline CDR1 is MNHEY and CDR2 is SVGAGI. The CDR3 has 16 residues. This CDR3 is CASSYQGAKGANVLTF. The CDR3, as DNA: TGTGCCAGCAGTTACCAGGGGGCTAAAGGGGCCAACGTCCTGACTTTC.

A few counts support this clone. This chain connects TRBV2 to TRBJ1-2, with D uncertain. CDR1 and CDR2 from the germline V gene are SNHLY and FYNNEI. V dropped 6 bases and J dropped 3 bases, with 5 bases sitting between them. The length of the CDR3 is 11 residues. The CDR3: CASSPDYGYTF. DNA for the CDR3: TGTGCCAGCAGCCCGGACTATGGCTACACCTTC.

This chain uses TRBV5-6 with TRBJ2-1; TRBD2 matches at 8 bases. CDR1 and CDR2 from the germline V gene are SGHDT and YYEEEE. V shed 4 bases and J 2 bases; nucleotides not matched to a gene: 14. The CDR3 covers 18 residues. The CDR3, as DNA: TGTGCCAGCAGCCAGGACTCCGGACTAGCCCCCCCCTACAATGAGCAGTTCTTC. Translation gives CASSQDSGLAPPYNEQFF.

The J gene is TRBJ2-3, the V gene TRBV9, with 8 bases fitting TRBD2. The CDR3 runs 13 residues. The V segment lost 1 base and the J segment 5 bases; nucleotides outside the gene matches: 0. Germline CDR1 and CDR2: SGDLS and YYNGEE. The DNA of the CDR3 is TGTGCCAGCAGCGTAACTAGCGGAGATACGCAGTATTTT. As protein: CASSVTSGDTQYF.

The chain uses TRBV29-1 and TRBJ2-7; D is uncertain. Germline-derived CDR1 and CDR2 are SQVTM and ANQGSEA. V gave up 5 bases and J gave up 7 bases, with 18 bases separating them. This CDR3 region has 13 residues. The DNA for the CDR3 is TGCAGCGTTAACACCCGACTCGATGGGGAGCAGTACTTC. As protein: CSVNTRLDGEQYF.

The chain joins TRBV28 to TRBJ2-3; 7 bases match TRBD2. The V segment lost 2 bases and the J segment 3 bases; nucleotides outside the gene matches: 17. The CDR3 is 19 residues long. Per the germline V gene, CDR1 is MDHEN and CDR2 is SYDVKM. The DNA for the CDR3 is TGTGCCAGCAGTTTAACGGAGCTGGCGGGAGTGGGAAGAACAGATACGCAGTATTTT. Translation gives CASSLTELAGVGRTDTQYF.

This clone showed up just once. The chain uses TRBV30 and TRBJ1-2, with D unclear. V was clipped by 4 bases and J by 2 bases, with 11 bases between them. Germline CDR1 and CDR2: GTSNPN and SVGIG (reference sequence). The CDR3 is 13 amino acids. The CDR3 protein is CAWTGAYNYGYTF. The CDR3 DNA reads TGTGCCTGGACCGGAGCATACAACTATGGCTACACCTTC.

This clone was counted between two and nine times. This chain links TRBV4-1 with TRBJ2-2; D gene unclear. The V and J ends lost 0 bases and 0 bases respectively, with 8 bases between them. CDR1 is MGHRA, CDR2 YSYEKL, per germline. The CDR3 consists of 16 residues. Here the CDR3 reads CASSQDPVANTGELFF. The CDR3 DNA follows: TGCGCCAGCAGCCAAGACCCGGTCGCGAACACCGGGGAGCTGTTTTTT.

This clone was detected only once. The V and J genes are TRBV15 and TRBJ2-1; TRBD2 matches 10 bases. Germline V gene data show CDR1 as LNHNV and CDR2 as YYDKDF (reference sequence). This CDR3 contains 19 residues. The junction had 8 bases not matched to a gene; V was cut back by 0 bases and J by 0 bases. CDR3 bases: TGTGCCACCAGCAGAGATTTGGCCTCTAGCGGGAGCTCCTACAATGAGCAGTTCTTC. It encodes CATSRDLASSGSSYNEQFF.

V is TRBV29-1 and J is TRBJ1-1; 8 bases fit TRBD1. The CDR3 is made up of 12 amino acids. Losses at the gene ends were 7 bases for V and 2 bases for J; bases not matched to a gene: 3. Germline V lookup: CDR1 SQVTM, CDR2 ANQGSEA. Written as DNA, the CDR3 is TGCAGCGGGGGACAGGTTAACACTGAAGCTTTCTTT. It translates to CSGGQVNTEAFF.

The chain employs TRBV12-1 and TRBJ2-7; the listed D gene, TRBD1, was not tested against the DNA. TRBV12-1 is marked as a pseudogene. The CDR3 sequence is 18 residues long. The CDR3 DNA reads as TGTGCCAGCAGCGACACCGGGACAGGGGATAGAGTGGGCTACGAGCAGTACGTC. It is translated as CASSDTGTGDRVGYEQYV.

V usage is TRBV2 and J usage is TRBJ1-6; D uncertain. Germline values: CDR1 SNHLY, CDR2 FYNNEI. Trimming pared 6 bases from V and 8 bases from J, leaving 17 bases between. The CDR3 is 15 residues long. CDR3 coding DNA: TGTGCCAGCAGGAAGACCCCGGGTGTGGATTCACCCCTCCACTTT. Translated: CASRKTPGVDSPLHF.

This rearrangement joins TRBV11-2 to TRBJ1-2; the match to TRBD1 covers 8 bases. V lost 1 base, J lost 4 bases, and 2 bases stayed unmatched. In germline, CDR1 is SGHAT, CDR2 FQNNGV. This CDR3 is built from 14 residues. The CDR3 DNA sequence: TGTGCCAGCAGCTTAGGGGGACAGGCCTATGGCTACACCTTC. This gives the protein CASSLGGQAYGYTF.

This chain uses TRBV7-9 with TRBJ1-2; D is uncertain. Germline V gene sequence: CDR1 SEHNR, CDR2 FQNEAQ (reference sequence). The CDR3 has 14 amino acids. V was clipped by 1 base and J by 8 bases, with 14 bases between them. The CDR3 region is CASSLVDLPGGYTF. The DNA of the CDR3 is TGTGCCAGCAGCTTAGTCGACTTACCGGGGGGCTACACCTTC.